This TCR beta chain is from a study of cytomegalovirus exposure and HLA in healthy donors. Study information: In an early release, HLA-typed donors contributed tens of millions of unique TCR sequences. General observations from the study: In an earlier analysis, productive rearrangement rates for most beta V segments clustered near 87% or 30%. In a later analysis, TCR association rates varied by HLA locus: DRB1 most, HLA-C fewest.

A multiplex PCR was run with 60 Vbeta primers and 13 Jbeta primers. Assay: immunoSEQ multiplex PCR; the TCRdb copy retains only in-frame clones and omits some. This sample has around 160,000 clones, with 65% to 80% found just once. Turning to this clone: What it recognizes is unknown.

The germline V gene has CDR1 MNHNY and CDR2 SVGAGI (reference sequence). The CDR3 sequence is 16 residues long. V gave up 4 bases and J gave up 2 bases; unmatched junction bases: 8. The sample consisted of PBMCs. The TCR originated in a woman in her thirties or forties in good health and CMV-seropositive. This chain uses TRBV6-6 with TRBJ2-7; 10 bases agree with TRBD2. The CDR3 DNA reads TGTGCCAGCAGTTCCACTCTAGCGGGGGTGACCTACGAGCAGTACTTC. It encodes CASSSTLAGVTYEQYF.